This TCR beta chain stems from a study of tumor and adjacent non-tumor tissue in lung cancer (dated by TCRdb to the late 2010s). Regarding the complete study: Patients with adenocarcinoma (about 12), squamous cell carcinoma (2) and small cell lung cancer (1) were included in the cohort. TCRbeta CDR3 sequencing was performed on more than 25 paired specimens, with one tumor sample and one normal lung sample collected per patient. Bulk TCRbeta repertoires were compared between lung tumor tissue and matched distant non-tumor lung tissue obtained from around 14 lung cancer patients. Sequencing generated a total of more than 95 million productive TCRbeta reads, averaging around 4.2 million reads per sample. The approximately 15 patients were aged roughly 30 to 80 years, included 10 men and 5 women, and had TNM stage I to III disease. Study-wide conclusions, independent of this receptor: Neither the sequencing platform nor unique molecular identifiers are named or mentioned anywhere in the methods. Tumor tissue showed significantly higher TCR diversity (inverse Simpson) than normal lung tissue, at 431.37 vs 166.20 (P = 0.0075, Mann-Whitney U test). A significantly larger cumulative share of the repertoire was made up by the top 100 clones in normal lung than in tumor tissue. Because peripheral blood was not sequenced, the blood TCRbeta repertoires of the lung cancer patients in the study went unexamined. TCR diversity was significantly higher in younger patients, and higher tumor TCR diversity was associated with shorter overall and disease-free survival. The cohort had only about 16 patients, and the authors noted that larger samples and more detailed clinical data are needed.

Library creation used multiplex PCR. The sample was run on an Illumina HiSeq 2500. Following protocols modified from ARM-PCR, the researchers constructed TCRbeta libraries through three rounds of nested PCR with primers (Table S4). Before sequencing, PCR products of 200-500 bp were excised from the gel and purified with the QIAquick gel extraction kit. Under the source paper's analysis protocol: Trimmomatic was used to clean the reads, FLASH merged the cleaned reads into complete CDR3 sequences, and MiTCR assigned the sequences to V(D)J germline segments. Clonal diversity was computed as the inverse Simpson's index with VDJtools. A read counted as productive if the sequence was in-frame and lacked a premature stop codon. The public reads were reprocessed in TCRdb via fastp at Q25 and MiXCR, keeping in-frame beta chains. Each entry is one CDR3 protein sequence, shown with its most common DNA and genes. The V and J calls come from TCRdb's annotation, not from the publication. Across this sample there are about 110,000 distinct CDR3 sequences, with more than 60% seen only once. The biggest ten clones account for under 45% of the sample.

RNA was extracted from bulk unsorted tissue and checked for quality with a NanoDrop ND-1000 and an Agilent 2100. The donors were newly diagnosed lung cancer patients admitted for thoracic surgery in China from August to November 2014 who had not received prior chemotherapy. Patients who had received previous radiotherapy or chemotherapy, or who had another concurrent cancer, were excluded from the study. Surgical tissue pieces of about 1-2.1 cm3 were preserved in RNAlater solution and stored at -80 °C until use. As concerns this clonotype: Its binding antigen is unknown. No much larger clone exists at a distance of one base, and base qualities are not known.

The TCR comes from a woman aged 55-69 years with non-small cell lung cancer. The source material was lung tumor tissue.

The nucleotide sequence reads TGCAGCATTGGGGCAGGGCGCACATCTAATGAAAAACTGTTTTTT. It codes for CSIGAGRTSNEKLFF. Recombination joined TRBV29-1 with TRBJ1-4; the D gene is perhaps TRBD1, on 5 matching bases. Trimming costs V 8 bases and J 3 bases, and their ends lie 19 bases apart. Counted from cysteine to phenylalanine, this CDR3 has 15 amino acids. Of all the DNA, just the CDR3 is kept, 45 bases in frame from base 1. The CDR1 and CDR2 encoded by the germline V gene are SQVTM and ANQGSEA.